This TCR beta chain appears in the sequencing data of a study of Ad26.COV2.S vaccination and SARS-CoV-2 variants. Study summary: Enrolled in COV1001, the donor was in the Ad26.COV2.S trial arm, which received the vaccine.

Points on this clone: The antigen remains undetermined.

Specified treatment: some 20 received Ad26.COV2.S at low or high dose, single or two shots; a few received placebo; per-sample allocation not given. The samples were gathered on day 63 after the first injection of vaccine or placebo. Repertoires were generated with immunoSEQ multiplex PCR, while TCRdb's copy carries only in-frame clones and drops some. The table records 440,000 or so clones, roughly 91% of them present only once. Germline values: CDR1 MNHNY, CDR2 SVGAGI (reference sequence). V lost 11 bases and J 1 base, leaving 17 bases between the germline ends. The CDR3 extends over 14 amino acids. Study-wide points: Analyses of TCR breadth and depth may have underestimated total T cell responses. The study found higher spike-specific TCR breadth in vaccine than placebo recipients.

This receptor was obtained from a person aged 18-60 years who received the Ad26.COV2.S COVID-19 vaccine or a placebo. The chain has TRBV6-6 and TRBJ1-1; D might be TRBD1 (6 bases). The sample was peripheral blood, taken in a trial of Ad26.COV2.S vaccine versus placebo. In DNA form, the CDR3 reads TGTGCCCGCCCCTGGGGACATCCGAACACTGAAGCTTTCTTT. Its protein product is CARPWGHPNTEAFF.